The 24 T cell receptor beta chains reported below all come from one sample, sequenced in a study of T-cell memory formation after mild COVID-19. TCRdb reanalysed the 5' RACE reads using MiXCR and keeps one entry per CDR3 protein. The table includes around 370,000 distinct CDR3 sequences, roughly 21% detected once. Material for sequencing was PBMCs or a T cell subset sorted from them (not recorded which). These receptors all stem from an adult woman who had mild COVID-19 (a few samples of this study predate the infection). Cell type and time point are not known.

This chain connects TRBV6-5 to TRBJ1-2, with a tentative D call TRBD1 (5 bases). The CDR3 is 15 amino acids. Germline assignment: CDR1 MNHEY and CDR2 SVGAGI. Deletions cut 6 bases from V and 1 base from J, with 15 bases between. CDR3 sequence (DNA): TGTGCCAGCAGGGGCTTGAGGGGCGTTAACTATGGCTACACCTTC. Protein: CASRGLRGVNYGYTF.

This clonotype was recorded many times. V usage is TRBV7-8 and J usage is TRBJ1-1, with D hard to call. This CDR3 region has 12 residues. V was trimmed by 1 base and J by 4 bases, leaving 4 bases between them. Germline lookup yields CDR1 SGHVS and CDR2 FQNEAQ. CDR3 DNA sequence: TGTGCCAGCAGCTTAGAGGCCACTGAAGCTTTCTTT. The encoded protein is CASSLEATEAFF.

The chain employs TRBV5-1 and TRBJ2-5, with D possibly being TRBD1 or TRBD2 (5 bases each). The CDR3 is 14 residues long. Germline CDR1 is SGHRS and CDR2 is YFSETQ. V was clipped by 0 bases and J by 6 bases, with 12 bases between them. Here the CDR3 reads CASSLARSGQTQYF. DNA for the CDR3: TGCGCCAGCAGCTTGGCACGCTCGGGGCAGACCCAGTACTTC.

This clonotype was seen only a few times. The chain employs TRBV18 and TRBJ2-3; D possibly uses TRBD1 or TRBD2 (5 bases each). Germline V gene data show CDR1 as KGHSH and CDR2 as LQKENI. The V gene lost 3 bases and the J gene lost 4 bases, with 11 bases spanning the gap. This CDR3 has 14 residues. CDR3 in amino acids: CASSPGRTADTQYF. The DNA for the CDR3 is TGTGCCAGCTCACCGGGACGGACGGCAGATACGCAGTATTTT.

This clonotype was detected a few times. V usage is TRBV5-5 and J usage is TRBJ1-1; perhaps TRBD1 as D (5 bases). In germline, CDR1 is SGHKS, CDR2 YYEKEE (reference sequence). Between the trimmed V and J ends, which lost 3 bases and 0 bases, there was a span of 12 bases. The CDR3 is 15 amino acids. The CDR3 coding sequence is TGTGCCAGCAGCTCTAATAAGGGGATGAACACTGAAGCTTTCTTT. Translated, it gives CASSSNKGMNTEAFF.

The chain employs TRBV4-1 and TRBJ2-3; unclear D gene. Trimming removed 1 base at V and 4 bases at J, with 9 bases between. The CDR3 totals 14 residues. Germline lookup yields CDR1 MGHRA and CDR2 YSYEKL. CDR3 sequence: CASSQGHGPDTQYF. The CDR3 nucleotides are TGCGCCAGCAGCCAAGGCCACGGGCCAGATACGCAGTATTTT.

This clonotype was seen only a few times. The J gene is TRBJ1-2, the V gene TRBV27, with D maybe TRBD1 (5 bases). The CDR3 is 14 amino acids. In germline, CDR1 is MNHEY, CDR2 SMNVEV (reference sequence). The V end lost 5 bases, the J end lost 8 bases, and 18 bases lay between the germline ends. The DNA of the CDR3 is TGTGCCAGCAGTCAATGGGGGGAAGTAGGAGGCTACACCTTC. Protein product: CASSQWGEVGGYTF.

This clonotype was detected only a few times. The rearrangement links TRBV7-9 to TRBJ2-4; 8 bases fit TRBD2. The CDR3 spans 13 residues. The V gene's germline CDR1 is SEHNR and CDR2 FQNEAQ (reference sequence). Unmatched junction bases numbered 7, after V lost 7 bases and J lost 8 bases. The CDR3 region is CASKREGGYIQYF. The CDR3 nucleotides are TGTGCCAGCAAACGGGAGGGCGGATACATTCAGTACTTC.

This clonotype was counted only a few times. The chain is built from TRBV2 and TRBJ1-4; D might be TRBD1 (6 bases). The CDR3 length is 16 residues. The germline V gene has CDR1 SNHLY and CDR2 FYNNEI. V was shortened by 1 base and J by 7 bases, with 16 bases between the two germline ends. CDR3 residues: CASSEVQGVVGEKLFF. CDR3 DNA sequence: TGTGCCAGCAGTGAAGTACAGGGCGTCGTAGGTGAAAAACTGTTTTTT. Full variable domain (missing parts from reference TRBV2 and TRBJ1-4): EPEVTQTPSHQVTQMGQEVILRCVPISNHLYFYWYRQILGQKVEFLVSFYNNEISEKSEIFDDQFSVERPDGSNFTLKIRSTKLEDSAMYFCASSEVQGVVGEKLFFGSGTQLSVL.

In this sample, this clonotype turned up a few times. The chain combines TRBV25-1 with TRBJ2-5; TRBD1 aligns across 8 bases. This CDR3 is 14 amino acids long. The V segment lost 2 bases and the J segment 1 base; nucleotides outside the gene matches: 0. In germline, CDR1 is MGHDK, CDR2 SYGVNS. CDR3 residues: CASSETGGQETQYF. The CDR3 region has the DNA TGTGCCAGCAGTGAAACAGGGGGCCAAGAGACCCAGTACTTC.

This clonotype was observed a handful of times. The gene calls are TRBV5-1 and TRBJ2-1; no reliable D call. The V and J ends lost 1 base and 0 bases respectively, with 11 bases between them. This CDR3 spans 16 amino acids. The germline V gene has CDR1 SGHRS and CDR2 YFSETQ. CDR3 DNA sequence: TGCGCCAGCAGCTTGTCCAAAATGAGCTCCTACAATGAGCAGTTCTTC. This codes for CASSLSKMSSYNEQFF.

This clonotype has at least ten counts. V usage is TRBV4-3 and J usage is TRBJ2-7, with 8 nucleotides matching TRBD2. This CDR3 is 13 amino acids long. The germline gives CDR1 LGHNA, CDR2 YSLEER. Trimming cost V 0 bases and J 13 bases; bases outside gene matches: 8. CDR3 residues: CASSQDFQREPYF. As DNA, the CDR3 is TGCGCCAGCAGCCAAGATTTCCAGCGGGAGCCCTACTTC.

The J gene is TRBJ2-3, the V gene TRBV6-4; 8 bases are shared with TRBD2. Per the germline V gene, CDR1 is MRHNA and CDR2 is SNTAGT. The trim removed 4 bases at V and 9 bases at J, leaving 12 bases unmatched. The CDR3 loop spans 15 amino acids. CDR3 residues: CASSGAGVRFETQYF. The CDR3 nucleotides are TGTGCCAGCAGTGGAGCGGGGGTGCGATTTGAGACGCAGTATTTT.

The J gene is TRBJ2-1, the V gene TRBV7-3; possibly TRBD1 for D (6 bases). The CDR3 has 15 amino acids. V lost 2 bases, J lost 9 bases, and 17 bases lay in between. CDR1 is SGHTA and CDR2 is FQGTGA in the germline V gene. CDR3 residues: CASSLGVGAEGEQFF. CDR3 DNA sequence: TGTGCCAGCAGCTTAGGAGTGGGGGCCGAGGGTGAGCAGTTCTTC.

Only a few counts were recorded for this clonotype. The chain links TRBV29-1 to TRBJ1-2; perhaps TRBD1 as D (5 bases). The CDR3 covers 13 residues. Germline CDR1 reads SQVTM; CDR2 reads ANQGSEA. V was trimmed by 3 bases and J by 2 bases, leaving 10 bases between them. CDR3 loop: CSVDSRANYGYTF. CDR3 sequence (DNA): TGCAGCGTTGATTCCAGGGCCAACTATGGCTACACCTTC.

This clonotype came up a few times. The chain has TRBV3-1 and TRBJ2-7, with D hard to call. The CDR3 spans 11 residues. CDR1 is LGHDT and CDR2 is YNNKEL in the germline V gene (reference sequence). The V and J ends lost 1 base and 5 bases respectively, with 3 bases between them. This CDR3 is CASSQVHEQYF. The CDR3 DNA reads as TGTGCCAGCAGCCAAGTTCACGAGCAGTACTTC.

CDR3 DNA: TGTGCCGCGGGCGGGAGGGCGACGGAGGAGTTCTTC. Encoded protein: CAAGGRATEEFF. This chain links TRBV7-6 with TRBJ2-1; 9 bases line up with TRBD2. Per germline, CDR1 SGHVS and CDR2 FNYEAQ. The ends lost 11 bases at V and 14 bases at J; junction bases unmatched: 13. CDR3 length: 12 residues.

The rearrangement joins TRBV4-2 to TRBJ2-1; TRBD1 aligns across 8 bases. The CDR3 runs 16 residues. Germline CDR1 reads LGHNA; CDR2 reads YNFKEQ. V shed 4 bases and J 0 bases; nucleotides not matched to a gene: 5. CDR3 nucleotides: TGTGCCAGCAGCCCGGTGGACAGGGACTCCTACAATGAGCAGTTCTTC. Its translation: CASSPVDRDSYNEQFF.

This clonotype was recorded many times. The chain couples TRBV16 to TRBJ1-1; D is uncertain. The CDR3 consists of 12 residues. Per germline, CDR1 KGHSY and CDR2 FQNENV. V shed 4 bases and J shed 4 bases, with 7 bases lying between them. The CDR3 here is CASSPYSTEAFF. CDR3 nucleotide sequence: TGTGCCAGCAGCCCATATTCCACTGAAGCTTTCTTT.

This chain uses TRBV19 with TRBJ1-2; no clear D gene. Germline values: CDR1 LNHDA, CDR2 SQIVND (reference sequence). The V and J ends lost 6 bases and 2 bases respectively, with 4 bases between them. The CDR3 extends over 11 amino acids. In DNA form, the CDR3 reads TGTGCCAGTAGCCAAAACTATGGCTACACCTTC. Its protein product is CASSQNYGYTF. Variable domain in full (rest from reference TRBV19 and TRBJ1-2): DGGITQSPKYLFRKEGQNVTLSCEQNLNHDAMYWYRQDPGQGLRLIYYSQIVNDFQKGDIAEGYSVSREKKESFPLTVTSAQKNPTAFYLCASSQNYGYTFGSGTRLTVV.

The chain links TRBV4-2 to TRBJ1-2; no firm D call. Germline loops: CDR1 LGHNA, CDR2 YNFKEQ. The ends were cut back, 1 base at V and 2 bases at J, with 11 bases in the middle. The length of the CDR3 is 15 residues. This CDR3 is CASSQVGSENYGYTF. For the CDR3, the DNA is TGTGCCAGCAGCCAAGTCGGCAGCGAAAACTATGGCTACACCTTC.

The chain joins TRBV19 to TRBJ2-7; no definite D call. V dropped 2 bases and J dropped 5 bases, with 7 bases sitting between them. From germline, CDR1 is LNHDA and CDR2 SQIVND (reference sequence). The CDR3 extends over 12 amino acids. The CDR3 is CASSISADEQYF. The DNA for the CDR3 is TGTGCCAGTAGTATATCGGCAGACGAGCAGTACTTC.

The V call is TRBV3-1, the J call TRBJ1-1; TRBD1 might be the D (5 bases). The CDR3 has 13 residues. CDR1 and CDR2 (germline): LGHDT, YNNKEL (reference sequence). The ends were cut back, 4 bases at V and 5 bases at J, with 11 bases in the middle. CDR3 sequence reads: CASSLAEGTEAFF. CDR3 DNA sequence: TGTGCCAGCAGCCTCGCAGAGGGGACTGAAGCTTTCTTT.

The chain is built from TRBV24-1 and TRBJ1-5, with no clear D. Germline V gene data show CDR1 as KGHDR and CDR2 as SFDVKD. The CDR3 spans 13 residues. V shed 5 bases and J shed 9 bases, with 13 bases lying between them. The CDR3 nucleotides are TGTGCCACCAGTGCGACGGGCGCGGGGCCCCAGCATTTT. This sequence encodes CATSATGAGPQHF.